Shown below are 14 T cell receptor beta chains from a single sample sequenced in a study of control samples from healthy donors and cancer patients. TCRdb's copy holds only in-frame clones and misses some; the assay was immunoSEQ multiplex PCR. The sample shows more than 90,000 clones, more than 85% of them seen only once. Material for sequencing was blood. The origin of the receptors is a man under 40 in good health.

V is TRBV9 and J is TRBJ1-2, with 9 positions matching TRBD1. The germline gives CDR1 SGDLS, CDR2 YYNGEE. CDR3 length equals 17 residues. V shed 4 bases, J shed 4 bases, and the junction held 14 bases outside the gene matches. The CDR3 spells CASSPQPGQGMSYGYTF. The CDR3 DNA reads as TGTGCCAGCAGCCCACAACCGGGACAGGGTATGTCCTATGGCTACACCTTC.

CDR3 loop: CASSTSSGVGEQYF. The CDR3 DNA reads as TGTGCCAGCAGTACCAGCTCAGGGGTGGGTGAGCAGTACTTC. The rearrangement uses TRBV6-5 and TRBJ2-7; tentatively, D is TRBD1 (6 bases). Germline V lookup: CDR1 MNHEY, CDR2 SVGAGI. The CDR3 spans 14 residues. V was clipped by 5 bases and J by 7 bases, with 18 bases between them.

The V gene is TRBV28, the J gene TRBJ1-6; D ambiguous. Germline V gene sequence: CDR1 MDHEN, CDR2 SYDVKM. The CDR3 spans 15 residues. Trimming cost V 6 bases and J 9 bases, with 18 bases left between them. The CDR3 here is CASRAGRRNSSPLHF. The CDR3, as DNA: TGTGCCAGCAGGGCGGGCAGGAGGAATAGTTCACCCCTCCACTTT. Filled out from reference TRBV28 and TRBJ1-6, the complete variable domain reads DVKVTQSSRYLVKRTGEKVFLECVQDMDHENMFWYRQDPGLGLRLIYFSYDVKMKEKGDIPEGYSVSREKKERFSLILESASTNQTSMYLCASRAGRRNSSPLHFGNGTRLTVT.

Only one count was recorded for this clone. This sequence joins TRBV25-1 and TRBJ1-6; the D is unclear. Between the trimmed V and J ends, which lost 3 bases and 4 bases, there was a span of 10 bases. The CDR3 contains 15 residues. Germline V gene data show CDR1 as MGHDK and CDR2 as SYGVNS. CDR3 DNA sequence: TGTGCCAGCAGTGAGGCGGAGTCTTATAATTCACCCCTCCACTTT. Its translation: CASSEAESYNSPLHF.

This clone occurred once. The rearrangement joins TRBV7-2 to TRBJ1-2; 9 bases fit TRBD1. The CDR3 runs to 16 residues. CDR1 is SGHTA and CDR2 is FQGNSA in the germline V gene. J was trimmed by 5 bases and V by 1 base; bases with no gene match: 8. The CDR3 DNA reads as TGTGCCAGCAGCTTAGAATCCAGGACAGGGGTTTATGGCTACACCTTC. Translating gives CASSLESRTGVYGYTF.

This chain connects TRBV7-9 to TRBJ1-2; D possibly corresponds to TRBD1 (6 bases). Germline assignment: CDR1 SEHNR and CDR2 FQNEAQ (reference sequence). The V end lost 1 base, the J end lost 8 bases, and 20 bases lay between the germline ends. The CDR3 is 16 residues long. DNA for the CDR3: TGTGCCAGCAGCTTAGTCGGGCAAGGGGGAGTGGTGGGCTACACCTTC. It is translated as CASSLVGQGGVVGYTF.

A word on this clone: Additional DNA sequences in this sample encode the identical CDR3. J is TRBJ1-2 and V is TRBV5-6, with 9 bases that match TRBD1. Germline assignment: CDR1 SGHDT and CDR2 YYEEEE. The ends lost 4 bases at V and 7 bases at J; junction bases unmatched: 5. CDR3 length: 13 amino acids. The CDR3: CASSPGQGFGYTF. CDR3 in DNA: TGTGCCAGCAGCCCCGGACAGGGGTTTGGCTACACCTTC.

This chain connects TRBV28 to TRBJ2-1; a possible D gene is TRBD1 (7 bases). V gave up 5 bases and J gave up 1 base, with 18 bases separating them. Germline V gene data show CDR1 as MDHEN and CDR2 as SYDVKM. The CDR3 runs to 17 residues. The CDR3 bases are TGTGCCAGCAGTCCCGGACGCGGGACAGCTTCCTACAATGAGCAGTTCTTC. It specifies CASSPGRGTASYNEQFF.

A remark on this clone: The identical CDR3 is also encoded by other nucleotide sequences in the sample. V gene TRBV5-6 combines with J gene TRBJ1-5, with unresolved D. Between the trimmed V and J ends, which lost 1 base and 2 bases, there was a span of 7 bases. The CDR3 spans 14 residues. The germline gives CDR1 SGHDT, CDR2 YYEEEE. CDR3 bases: TGTGCCAGCAGCTTGCGAGGGCGCAATCAGCCCCAGCATTTT. It specifies CASSLRGRNQPQHF.

This clone appeared a single time. This rearrangement joins TRBV29-1 to TRBJ1-1, with D possibly TRBD1 on 6 matching bases. Germline assignment: CDR1 SQVTM and CDR2 ANQGSEA. Trimming removed 2 bases from V and 2 bases from J, with 12 bases in between. This CDR3 contains 14 residues. The CDR3 is CSVESGTRNTEAFF. The CDR3 bases are TGCAGCGTTGAAAGCGGGACAAGAAACACTGAAGCTTTCTTT. Variable domain in full (rest from reference TRBV29-1 and TRBJ1-1): SAVISQKPSRDICQRGTSLTIQCQVDSQVTMMFWYRQQPGQSLTLIATANQGSEATYESGFVIDKFPISRPNLTFSTLTVSNMSPEDSSIYLCSVESGTRNTEAFFGQGTRLTVV.

The V gene is TRBV5-6, the J gene TRBJ1-5; the D is unclear. CDR1 and CDR2 (germline): SGHDT, YYEEEE. Trimming removed 4 bases from V and 4 bases from J, with 9 bases in between. CDR3 length equals 13 residues. The CDR3 sequence: CASSPGRNQPQHF. The CDR3 DNA follows: TGTGCCAGCAGCCCTGGTAGGAATCAGCCCCAGCATTTT.

The count of this clone is one. The chain uses TRBV12-5 and TRBJ2-7; 7 bases match TRBD2. The CDR3 covers 14 residues. Germline V gene sequence: CDR1 LGHNT, CDR2 FRNRAP. V shed 0 bases, J shed 4 bases, and the junction held 3 bases outside the gene matches. The CDR3 sequence: CASGLVNGGYEQYF. The CDR3 nucleotides read TGTGCTAGTGGTTTGGTAAACGGGGGGTACGAGCAGTACTTC.

The chain recombines TRBV29-1 with TRBJ2-1; 7 bases line up with TRBD1. Germline CDR1 is SQVTM and CDR2 is ANQGSEA. The CDR3 contains 13 residues. The V segment lost 7 bases and the J segment 5 bases; nucleotides outside the gene matches: 8. The DNA of the CDR3 is TGCAGCGCCCGGGACAGAGGACACAATGAGCAGTTCTTC. Protein: CSARDRGHNEQFF.

CDR3 residues: CASSTLGTGELFF. The CDR3 nucleotides read TGTGCCAGTAGTACCTTAGGGACCGGGGAGCTGTTTTTT. J is TRBJ2-2 and V is TRBV19, with D uncertain. V was trimmed by 4 bases and J by 5 bases, leaving 8 bases between them. This CDR3 contains 13 residues. Per germline, CDR1 LNHDA and CDR2 SQIVND (reference sequence).